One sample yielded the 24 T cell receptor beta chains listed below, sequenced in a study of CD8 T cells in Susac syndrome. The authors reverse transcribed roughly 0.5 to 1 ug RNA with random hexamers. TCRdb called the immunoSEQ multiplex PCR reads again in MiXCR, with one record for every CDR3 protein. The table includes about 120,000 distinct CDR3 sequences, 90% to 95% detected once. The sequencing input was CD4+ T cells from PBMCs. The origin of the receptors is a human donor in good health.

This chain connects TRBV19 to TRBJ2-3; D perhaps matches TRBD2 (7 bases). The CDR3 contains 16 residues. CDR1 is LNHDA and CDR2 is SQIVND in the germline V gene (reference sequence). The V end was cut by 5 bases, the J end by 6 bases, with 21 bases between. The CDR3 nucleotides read TGTGCCAGTAGTCCCCGGAGGGGGGGTCGCAGGGATACGCAGTATTTT. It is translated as CASSPRRGGRRDTQYF.

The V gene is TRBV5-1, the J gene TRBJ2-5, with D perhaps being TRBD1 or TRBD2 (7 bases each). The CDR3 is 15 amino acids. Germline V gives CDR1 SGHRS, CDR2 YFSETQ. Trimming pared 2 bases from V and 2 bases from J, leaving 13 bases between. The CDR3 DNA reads TGCGCCAGCAGCTTCGGGACAGCGGGGCAAGAGACCCAGTACTTC. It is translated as CASSFGTAGQETQYF.

The CDR3 region is CAWSIGVGFGTDTQYF. CDR3 coding DNA: TGTGCCTGGAGTATAGGGGTCGGCTTCGGCACAGATACGCAGTATTTT. This chain links TRBV30 with TRBJ2-3; D is possibly TRBD1 (5 bases). Per the germline V gene, CDR1 is GTSNPN and CDR2 is SVGIG (reference sequence). The CDR3 extends over 16 amino acids. V dropped 2 bases and J dropped 1 base, with 16 bases sitting between them.

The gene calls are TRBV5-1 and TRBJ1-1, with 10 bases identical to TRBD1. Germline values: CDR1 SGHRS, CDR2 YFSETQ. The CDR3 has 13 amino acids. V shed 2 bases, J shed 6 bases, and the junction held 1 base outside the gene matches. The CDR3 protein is CASSLGQGAEAFF. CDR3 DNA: TGCGCCAGCAGCTTAGGACAGGGGGCTGAAGCTTTCTTT. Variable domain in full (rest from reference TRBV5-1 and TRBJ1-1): KAGVTQTPRYLIKTRGQQVTLSCSPISGHRSVSWYQQTPGQGLQFLFEYFSETQRNKGNFPGRFSGRQFSNSRSEMNVSTLELGDSALYLCASSLGQGAEAFFGQGTRLTVV.

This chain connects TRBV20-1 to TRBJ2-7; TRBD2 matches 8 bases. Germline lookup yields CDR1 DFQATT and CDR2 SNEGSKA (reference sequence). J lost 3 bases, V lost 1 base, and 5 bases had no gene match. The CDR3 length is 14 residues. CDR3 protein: CSARALSGNYEQYF. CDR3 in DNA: TGCAGTGCTAGAGCCCTTAGCGGGAACTACGAGCAGTACTTC.

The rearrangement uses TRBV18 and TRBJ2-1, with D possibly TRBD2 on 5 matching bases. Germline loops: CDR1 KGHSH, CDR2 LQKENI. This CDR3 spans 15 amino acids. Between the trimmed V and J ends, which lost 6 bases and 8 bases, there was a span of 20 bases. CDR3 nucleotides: TGTGCCAGCTCGGACCGACTACGGGCGGCGGATGAGCAGTTCTTC. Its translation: CASSDRLRAADEQFF.

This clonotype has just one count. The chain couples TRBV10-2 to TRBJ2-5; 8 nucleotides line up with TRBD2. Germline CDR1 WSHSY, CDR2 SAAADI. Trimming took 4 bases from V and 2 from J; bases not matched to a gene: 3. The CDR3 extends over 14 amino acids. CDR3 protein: CASSVTSGQETQYF. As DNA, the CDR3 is TGCGCCAGCAGTGTAACTAGCGGACAAGAGACCCAGTACTTC.

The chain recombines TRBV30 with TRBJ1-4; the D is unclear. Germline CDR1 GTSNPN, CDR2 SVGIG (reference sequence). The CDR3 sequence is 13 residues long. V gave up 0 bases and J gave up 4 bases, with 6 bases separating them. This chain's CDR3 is CAWSVRRNEKLFF. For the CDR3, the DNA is TGTGCCTGGAGTGTACGGCGTAATGAAAAACTGTTTTTT.

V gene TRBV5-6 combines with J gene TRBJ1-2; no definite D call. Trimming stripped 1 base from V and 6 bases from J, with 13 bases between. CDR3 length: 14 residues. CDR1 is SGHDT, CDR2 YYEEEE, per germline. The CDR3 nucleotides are TGTGCCAGCAGCTTGCGTCCGGGGAGCAATGGCTACACCTTC. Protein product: CASSLRPGSNGYTF. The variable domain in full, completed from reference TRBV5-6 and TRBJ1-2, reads DAGVTQSPTHLIKTRGQQVTLRCSPKSGHDTVSWYQQALGQGPQFIFQYYEEEERQRGNFPDRFSGHQFPNYSSELNVNALLLGDSALYLCASSLRPGSNGYTFGSGTRLTVV.

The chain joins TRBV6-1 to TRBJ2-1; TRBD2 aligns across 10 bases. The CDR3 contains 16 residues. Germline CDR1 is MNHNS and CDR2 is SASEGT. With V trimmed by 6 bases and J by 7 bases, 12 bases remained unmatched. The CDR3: CASRPGSLAGVNEQFF. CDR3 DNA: TGTGCCAGCAGACCAGGGTCCCTAGCGGGAGTTAATGAGCAGTTCTTC.

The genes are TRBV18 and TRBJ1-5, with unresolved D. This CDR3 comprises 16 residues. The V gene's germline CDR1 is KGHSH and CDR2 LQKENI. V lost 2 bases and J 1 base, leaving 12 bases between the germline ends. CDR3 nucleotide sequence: TGTGCCAGCTCACCATCGGCAGCTGGGAGCAATCAGCCCCAGCATTTT. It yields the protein CASSPSAAGSNQPQHF.

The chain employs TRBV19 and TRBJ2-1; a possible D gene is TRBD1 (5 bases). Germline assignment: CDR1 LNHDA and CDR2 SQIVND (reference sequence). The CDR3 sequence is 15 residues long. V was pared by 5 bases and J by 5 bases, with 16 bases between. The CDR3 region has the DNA TGTGCCAGTAGTCCTTCCAGGGTTCAAAACAATGAGCAGTTCTTC. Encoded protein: CASSPSRVQNNEQFF.

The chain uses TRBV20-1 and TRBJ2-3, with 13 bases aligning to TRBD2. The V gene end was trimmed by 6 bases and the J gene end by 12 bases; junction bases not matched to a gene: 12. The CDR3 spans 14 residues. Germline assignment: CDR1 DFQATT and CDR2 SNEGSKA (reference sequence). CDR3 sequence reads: CSAPTGTSGTFQYF. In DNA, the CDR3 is TGCAGTGCCCCGACCGGGACTAGCGGGACTTTCCAGTATTTT.

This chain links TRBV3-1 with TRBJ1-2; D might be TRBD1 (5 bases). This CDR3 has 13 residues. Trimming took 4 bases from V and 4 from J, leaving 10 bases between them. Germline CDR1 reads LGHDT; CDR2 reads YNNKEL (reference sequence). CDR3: CASSPGNLYGYTF. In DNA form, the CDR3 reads TGTGCCAGCAGCCCAGGGAACCTCTATGGCTACACCTTC.

CDR3 nucleotides: TGTGCCACCAGCCCCCGGTATAGCGGGAGGGCCGTAAATGAGCAGTTCTTC. Translation gives CATSPRYSGRAVNEQFF. This chain uses TRBV15 with TRBJ2-1; 11 bases agree with TRBD2. There are 17 residues in the CDR3. The junction had 13 bases not matched to a gene; V was cut back by 5 bases and J by 7 bases. In germline, CDR1 is LNHNV, CDR2 YYDKDF (reference sequence). The full variable domain, completed using reference TRBV15 and TRBJ2-1, is DAMVIQNPRYQVTQFGKPVTLSCSQTLNHNVMYWYQQKSSQAPKLLFHYYDKDFNNEADTPDNFQSRRPNTSFCFLDIRSPGLGDTAMYLCATSPRYSGRAVNEQFFGPGTRLTVL.

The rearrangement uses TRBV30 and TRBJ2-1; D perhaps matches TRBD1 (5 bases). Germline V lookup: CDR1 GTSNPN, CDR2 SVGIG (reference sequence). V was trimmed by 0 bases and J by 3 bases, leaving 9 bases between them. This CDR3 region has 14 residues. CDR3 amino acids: CAWSVVQGYNEQFF. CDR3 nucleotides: TGTGCCTGGAGTGTAGTTCAGGGCTACAATGAGCAGTTCTTC.

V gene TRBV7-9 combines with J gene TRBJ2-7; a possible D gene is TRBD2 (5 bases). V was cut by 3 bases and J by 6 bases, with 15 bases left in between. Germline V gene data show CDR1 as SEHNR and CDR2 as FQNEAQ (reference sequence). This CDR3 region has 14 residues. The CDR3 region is CASSLSSRVVEQYF. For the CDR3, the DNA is TGTGCCAGCAGCTTGTCGTCGAGGGTGGTCGAGCAGTACTTC.

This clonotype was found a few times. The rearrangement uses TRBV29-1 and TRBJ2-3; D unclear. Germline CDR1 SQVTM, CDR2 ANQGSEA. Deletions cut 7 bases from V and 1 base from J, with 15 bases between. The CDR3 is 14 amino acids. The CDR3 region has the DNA TGCAGCGAATATGACTCCAGAGGCACAGATACGCAGTATTTT. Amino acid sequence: CSEYDSRGTDTQYF.

CDR3 sequence (DNA): TGTGCCAGCAATCAGGGGTACCAAGAGACCCAGTACTTC. Protein product: CASNQGYQETQYF. V gene TRBV6-2 or TRBV6-3 combines with J gene TRBJ2-5, with a tentative D call TRBD1 (6 bases). Germline V gives CDR1 MNHEY, CDR2 SVGEGT. V was cut by 7 bases and J by 0 bases, with 9 bases left in between. The CDR3 has 13 amino acids.

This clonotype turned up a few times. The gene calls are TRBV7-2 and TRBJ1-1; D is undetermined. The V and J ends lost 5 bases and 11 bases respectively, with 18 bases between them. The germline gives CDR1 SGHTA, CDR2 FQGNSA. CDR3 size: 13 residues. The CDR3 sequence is CASSVQGSLSAFF. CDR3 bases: TGTGCCAGCAGCGTACAAGGGTCCTTGAGTGCTTTCTTT.

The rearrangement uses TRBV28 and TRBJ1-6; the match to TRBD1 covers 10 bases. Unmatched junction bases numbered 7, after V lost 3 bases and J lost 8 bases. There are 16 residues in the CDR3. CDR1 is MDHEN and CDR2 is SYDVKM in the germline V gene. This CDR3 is CASSFGWTGGDSPLHF. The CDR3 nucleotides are TGTGCCAGCAGTTTTGGTTGGACAGGGGGGGATTCACCCCTCCACTTT.

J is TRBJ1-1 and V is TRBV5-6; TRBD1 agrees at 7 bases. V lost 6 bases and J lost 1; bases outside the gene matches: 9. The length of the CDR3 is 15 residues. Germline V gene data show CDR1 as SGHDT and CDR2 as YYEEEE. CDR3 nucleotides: TGTGCCAGCACTCGGAGGTGGACAGGGAACACTGAAGCTTTCTTT. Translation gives CASTRRWTGNTEAFF.

As DNA, the CDR3 is TGTGCCAGCAGTGCCCGGGACAGGGGGCTGGAGACCCAGTACTTC. It encodes CASSARDRGLETQYF. The gene calls are TRBV6-6 and TRBJ2-5; 12 bases align to TRBD1. There are 15 residues in the CDR3. The germline V gene has CDR1 MNHNY and CDR2 SVGAGI (reference sequence). V shed 5 bases, J shed 5 bases, and the junction held 6 bases outside the gene matches.

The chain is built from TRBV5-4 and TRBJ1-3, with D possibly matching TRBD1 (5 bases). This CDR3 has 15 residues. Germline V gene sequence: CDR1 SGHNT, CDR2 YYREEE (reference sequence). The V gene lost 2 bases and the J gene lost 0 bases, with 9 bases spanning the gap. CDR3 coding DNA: TGTGCCAGCAGCTTACCAGGGAACTCTGGAAACACCATATATTTT. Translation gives CASSLPGNSGNTIYF.